This T cell receptor beta chain was captured in a study of blood T cell repertoires in COVID-19 (TCRdb year 2020). Describing the broader study: Samples from collaborators originated in the United States, Italy and Spain and spanned both the acute and convalescent phases of COVID-19. The material from the prospective study consisted of cDNA or gDNA derived from T cells, B-cell-depleted T cells, or PBMCs. Subjects who had been exposed to COVID-19, were actively infected with it, or had recovered from it provided the deeply sampled blood TCRbeta repertoires that made up the dataset. A freely available public database, intended as a resource for researchers studying the immune response to SARS-CoV-2, is where the repertoires were released. The samples were drawn from the first 160 participants of the ongoing ImmuneRACE study and from over a thousand subjects provided by 6 global collaborators. Sample metadata almost always included a de-identified subject ID, COVID-19 status, age in years and sex. Where available, HLA class I and class II types were taken from metadata supplied by the sample provider and were not determined by assay-based typing. Results the study describes overall, beyond this receptor: How much clinical and demographic metadata was included differed by source and by participant, and the metadata was provided uncurated.

For CDR1 and CDR2, the germline V gene lists SNHLY and FYNNEI. V is pared back by 5 bases and J by 3 bases, with 13 bases lying between the germline termini. The CDR3 holds 15 amino acids from the cysteine to the phenylalanine. Of all the DNA, just the CDR3 is kept, 45 bases in frame from base 1. Participants in the prospective study were aged roughly 18 to 100 years, lived in about two dozen United States geographic areas, and enrolled through a virtual design. To assign participants to cohorts, the prospective study relied on clinical history that participants themselves reported in a screening survey and a study questionnaire. Recovered participants in ImmuneRACE Cohort 3 were defined by two consecutive negative NP/OP PCR tests, clearance by a healthcare professional, or resolution of symptoms. In the prospective study, whole blood, serum and a nasopharyngeal or oropharyngeal swab were collected from each participant by mobile phlebotomists. Participants in the prospective study had the option to provide additional blood draws and questionnaires over a 2-month period. Before DNA extraction, blood samples from the prospective study were shipped at room temperature or frozen.

Comments on this clone: Its antigen specificity is not known. No base-level quality is on record; no much larger clone is a single base apart.

The immunoSEQ Assay, a bias-controlled multiplex PCR, was used to amplify TCRbeta CDR3 regions from genomic DNA. As for how the authors treated the data: Within the assay, amplification of reference gene primers was used to estimate how many nucleated cells each sample contained. To quantify the absolute abundance of each unique TCRbeta CDR3 rearrangement, sequence reads were collapsed and filtered. For each sample, productive Simpson clonality was calculated as the square root of Simpson's diversity index over productive rearrangements. What TCRdb holds here is the immuneACCESS table cut down to in-frame rearrangements. Part of the clones is not present; checked against another copy, under half of the missing clones reflect an unresolved V gene, and the others are unexplained. V, J and clone size derive from that table, while D and trimming were established from the DNA sequence. Recorded for this sample are roughly 360,000 clones; 80% to 90% of them occurred a single time. 1% to 1.5% of the sample is held by the ten biggest clonotypes.

The receptor comes from a man aged 25 to 40 who had recovered from COVID-19. Source material: PBMCs or T cells enriched from blood (not recorded which). The chain couples TRBV2 to TRBJ1-4; no D gene is confidently identified. The sequenced DNA: TGTGCCAGCAGTTTAGAGAGGGTAGCTAATGAAAAACTGTTTTTT. It is translated as CASSLERVANEKLFF. Supplemented by the reference TRBV2 and TRBJ1-4 proteins around the CDR3, the complete variable domain is EPEVTQTPSHQVTQMGQEVILRCVPISNHLYFYWYRQILGQKVEFLVSFYNNEISEKSEIFDDQFSVERPDGSNFTLKIRSTKLEDSAMYFCASSLERVANEKLFFGSGTQLSVL.